This passage covers 23 T cell receptor beta chains from one sample sequenced in a study of Ad26.COV2.S vaccination and SARS-CoV-2 variants (dated by TCRdb to 2020 to 2022). The label giving this sample's treatment or condition can be read as: 15 to 20 received Ad26.COV2.S at low or high dose, single or two shots; roughly five received placebo; per-sample allocation not given. Repertoires of vaccine and placebo recipients were sequenced from samples taken on day 63 after the first injection. The library was generated by the immunoSEQ multiplex PCR assay. TCRdb took over this immuneACCESS table, retaining in-frame rearrangements with V and J assigned. Such tables are incomplete; in checked studies, under half of the missing clones stem from an unresolved V gene, and the remainder is unexplained. A total of around 300,000 clones appear in this sample, 90% of them only once. The ten most abundant clones make up approximately 5% of the sample.

This specimen consisted of peripheral blood, obtained in a trial of Ad26.COV2.S vaccine versus placebo. The receptors originated from a person between 18 and 60 years old who received the Ad26.COV2.S COVID-19 vaccine or a placebo.

The gene calls are TRBV11-3 and TRBJ2-3; TRBD2 aligns across 16 bases. CDR1 is SGHNT and CDR2 is YENEEA in the germline V gene. The CDR3 loop spans 17 amino acids. V trimming: 5 bases; J trimming: 3 bases; junction bases outside the gene matches: 5. CDR3 nucleotides: TGTGCCAGCAGCCCTGGGACTAGCGGGAGGGATACAGATACGCAGTATTTT. Protein sequence: CASSPGTSGRDTDTQYF.

The chain recombines TRBV15 with TRBJ1-1; TRBD1 is a possible D gene (5 bases). The CDR3 sequence is 15 residues long. Germline CDR1 LNHNV, CDR2 YYDKDF (reference sequence). Trimming stripped 0 bases from V and 4 bases from J, with 12 bases between. The CDR3 DNA reads TGTGCCACCAGCAGAGAAAGGGGTTTGGTCACTGAAGCTTTCTTT. The encoded protein is CATSRERGLVTEAFF.

The CDR3 DNA follows: TGTGCCAGCAGCTTCCGTTCACGAGACACTGAAGCTTTCTTT. It specifies CASSFRSRDTEAFF. The V call is TRBV7-8, the J call TRBJ1-1; D not certain. CDR1 and CDR2 from the germline V gene are SGHVS and FQNEAQ. CDR3 length equals 14 residues. Trimming took off 3 bases at V and 3 bases at J, with 11 bases between the two ends.

The chain links TRBV25-1 to TRBJ1-3; no reliable D call. With 3 bases removed from V and 4 bases from J, the gap between germline ends came to 10 bases. CDR3 length: 14 residues. The V gene's germline CDR1 is MGHDK and CDR2 SYGVNS. CDR3 nucleotides: TGTGCCAGCAGTGACGGCGGGTCGGGAAACACCATATATTTT. This gives the protein CASSDGGSGNTIYF.

V and J are TRBV16 and TRBJ1-1, with D hard to call. Trimming pared 2 bases from V and 2 bases from J, leaving 0 bases between. This CDR3 is built from 11 residues. Germline V gene sequence: CDR1 KGHSY, CDR2 FQNENV. The CDR3 here is CASSQNTEAFF. CDR3 nucleotides: TGTGCCAGCAGCCAAAACACTGAAGCTTTCTTT.

The CDR3 spells CARSFRGRVYGYTF. Here the CDR3 DNA reads TGTGCCAGAAGCTTCAGGGGGCGGGTCTATGGCTACACCTTC. This chain links TRBV5-3 with TRBJ1-2; 8 bases fit TRBD1. TRBV5-3 is filed as an ORF, its function uncertain. J gave up 4 bases and V 2 bases, and 4 bases lay outside the gene matches. The CDR3 sequence is 14 residues long.

The chain employs TRBV19 and TRBJ2-5, with D possibly being TRBD1 or TRBD2 (6 bases each). The CDR3 runs to 15 residues. Germline lookup yields CDR1 LNHDA and CDR2 SQIVND (reference sequence). V lost 2 bases to trimming and J lost 6 bases, with 16 bases between them. The CDR3 sequence is CASSISVGGRKTQYF. The CDR3 region has the DNA TGTGCCAGTAGTATATCCGTGGGGGGCCGCAAGACCCAGTACTTC.

This chain joins TRBV7-2 and TRBJ2-3, with TRBD2 matching over 7 bases. Germline values: CDR1 SGHTA, CDR2 FQGNSA. This CDR3 comprises 15 residues. After removal of 5 bases from V and 2 bases from J, the junction contained 7 bases not matched to a gene. As DNA, the CDR3 is TGTGCCAGCAGCCCAGCGGCGGGGGTCACAGATACGCAGTATTTT. Protein product: CASSPAAGVTDTQYF.

The chain's CDR3 is CAWSSLGTSATDTQYF. The CDR3 region has the DNA TGTGCCTGGAGTTCCCTTGGGACTAGCGCCACAGATACGCAGTATTTT. The chain links TRBV30 to TRBJ2-3, with 10 bases identical to TRBD2. The CDR3 totals 16 residues. Germline V gives CDR1 GTSNPN, CDR2 SVGIG (reference sequence). The ends lost 2 bases at V and 2 bases at J; junction bases unmatched: 7.

The CDR3 nucleotides are TGTGCCAGCAGCTATAGGACAGCCTGCACCGGCTACGAGCAGTACGTC. This sequence encodes CASSYRTACTGYEQYV. V gene TRBV21-1 combines with J gene TRBJ2-7; the table's D call of TRBD1 was not tested on the DNA. TRBV21-1 is designated a pseudogene. The CDR3 spans 16 residues.

The rearrangement links TRBV29-1 to TRBJ1-1; no clear D gene. Per germline, CDR1 SQVTM and CDR2 ANQGSEA. The CDR3 runs to 15 residues. V was clipped by 4 bases and J by 3 bases, with 18 bases between them. CDR3 nucleotides: TGCAGCGTTGGCCCCAGGTTGAGTGGAGACACTGAAGCTTTCTTT. Residues: CSVGPRLSGDTEAFF. Variable domain in full (rest from reference TRBV29-1 and TRBJ1-1): SAVISQKPSRDICQRGTSLTIQCQVDSQVTMMFWYRQQPGQSLTLIATANQGSEATYESGFVIDKFPISRPNLTFSTLTVSNMSPEDSSIYLCSVGPRLSGDTEAFFGQGTRLTVV.

The J gene is TRBJ2-5, the V gene TRBV2, with D hard to call. CDR1 and CDR2 (germline): SNHLY, FYNNEI. The CDR3 extends over 13 amino acids. V shed 2 bases and J shed 5 bases, with 9 bases lying between them. CDR3 loop: CASSESSMETQYF. The CDR3 region has the DNA TGTGCCAGCAGTGAATCTAGTATGGAGACCCAGTACTTC.

The chain uses TRBV6-5 and TRBJ1-2, with D tentatively TRBD1 (6 bases). The germline V gene encodes CDR1 MNHEY and CDR2 SVGAGI. The CDR3 sequence is 13 residues long. Trimming cost V 4 bases and J 8 bases, with 14 bases left between them. CDR3 residues: CASSFPGGQGYTF. The CDR3 DNA reads TGTGCCAGCAGTTTCCCCGGGGGGCAGGGCTACACCTTC.

This chain links TRBV15 with TRBJ1-3, with D possibly matching TRBD1 (5 bases). The CDR3 loop spans 18 amino acids. Trimming cost V 1 base and J 3 bases, with 19 bases left between them. Germline lookup yields CDR1 LNHNV and CDR2 YYDKDF (reference sequence). The CDR3 here is CATSRGGRLGENGNTIYF. The CDR3, as DNA: TGTGCCACCAGCAGAGGGGGGAGGCTGGGAGAGAATGGAAACACCATATATTTT.

The chain uses TRBV6-6 and TRBJ2-2; 8 positions agree with TRBD1. CDR1 is MNHNY, CDR2 SVGAGI, per germline (reference sequence). The length of the CDR3 is 14 residues. V was clipped by 5 bases and J by 7 bases; unmatched bases: 6. CDR3: CASSTPGQGGELFF. CDR3 nucleotides: TGTGCCAGCAGTACCCCCGGACAGGGCGGGGAGCTGTTTTTT.

This chain links TRBV10-2 with TRBJ1-2, with D tentatively TRBD1 (5 bases). V was pared by 6 bases and J by 3 bases, with 20 bases between. The CDR3 extends over 16 amino acids. Germline V gene lookup returns CDR1 WSHSY and CDR2 SAAADI. CDR3 loop: CASSLDRGSGDYGYTF. The CDR3 DNA reads TGCGCCAGCAGCCTCGACCGGGGCAGCGGCGACTATGGCTACACCTTC.

In this sample, this clone turned up once. The V gene is TRBV6-5, the J gene TRBJ2-7; either TRBD1 or TRBD2 may supply D (6 bases each). The germline CDR1 and CDR2 sequences are MNHEY and SVGAGI. Deletions cut 2 bases from V and 3 bases from J, with 11 bases between. This CDR3 region has 14 residues. CDR3 nucleotide sequence: TGTGCCAGCAGTTACGGAGGGGGAGGCTACGAGCAGTACTTC. This gives the protein CASSYGGGGYEQYF.

The chain is built from TRBV9 and TRBJ1-1, with 8 nucleotides matching TRBD1. CDR3 length equals 15 residues. The trim removed 3 bases at V and 1 base at J, leaving 5 bases unmatched. Germline CDR1 reads SGDLS; CDR2 reads YYNGEE. For the CDR3, the DNA is TGTGCCAGCAGCGCCTCCGGGACAGGGAACACTGAAGCTTTCTTT. Protein: CASSASGTGNTEAFF.

This sequence joins TRBV11-3 and TRBJ2-4; D gene ambiguous. CDR1 SGHNT and CDR2 YENEEA come from the germline V gene. V lost 1 base and J 16 bases, leaving 11 bases between the germline ends. The CDR3 has 11 amino acids. The CDR3 DNA sequence: TGTGCCAGCAGCTTAGGGGTCACCCCATACTTC. Its protein is CASSLGVTPYF.

The J gene is TRBJ1-2, the V gene TRBV6-1, with a tentative D call TRBD1 (5 bases). CDR3 length: 16 residues. CDR1 is MNHNS and CDR2 is SASEGT in the germline V gene. Trimming cost V 3 bases and J 2 bases, with 16 bases left between them. CDR3 coding DNA: TGTGCCAGCAGTGACCCAGGCGGGACGGGAAACTATGGCTACACCTTC. As protein: CASSDPGGTGNYGYTF.

This sequence joins TRBV6-1 and TRBJ2-7, with TRBD1 identical over 9 bases. This CDR3 region has 17 residues. The V segment lost 3 bases and the J segment 1 base; nucleotides outside the gene matches: 10. Germline V gene data show CDR1 as MNHNS and CDR2 as SASEGT. The CDR3 loop reads CASSERPPGTGSYEQYF. The CDR3 bases are TGTGCCAGCAGTGAGAGGCCCCCCGGGACAGGGTCCTACGAGCAGTACTTC.

DNA for the CDR3: TGTGCCAGCAGTTTTATAGCAGAGGGGCTTCGGGGCTACACCTTC. Its protein product is CASSFIAEGLRGYTF. The chain combines TRBV28 with TRBJ1-2; tentative D call: TRBD1 (5 bases). V was clipped by 3 bases and J by 8 bases, with 19 bases between them. The CDR3 is made up of 15 amino acids. Per germline, CDR1 MDHEN and CDR2 SYDVKM.

This clone was picked up one time. The DNA for the CDR3 is TGTGCCAGCAGATCCGGGACCGGAAGAACTTTCTTT. The encoded protein is CASRSGTGRTFF. This chain links TRBV6-5 with TRBJ1-1, with a tentative D call TRBD1 (5 bases). CDR3 length: 12 amino acids. Trimming stripped 6 bases from V and 12 bases from J, with 17 bases between. CDR1 MNHEY and CDR2 SVGAGI come from the germline V gene.